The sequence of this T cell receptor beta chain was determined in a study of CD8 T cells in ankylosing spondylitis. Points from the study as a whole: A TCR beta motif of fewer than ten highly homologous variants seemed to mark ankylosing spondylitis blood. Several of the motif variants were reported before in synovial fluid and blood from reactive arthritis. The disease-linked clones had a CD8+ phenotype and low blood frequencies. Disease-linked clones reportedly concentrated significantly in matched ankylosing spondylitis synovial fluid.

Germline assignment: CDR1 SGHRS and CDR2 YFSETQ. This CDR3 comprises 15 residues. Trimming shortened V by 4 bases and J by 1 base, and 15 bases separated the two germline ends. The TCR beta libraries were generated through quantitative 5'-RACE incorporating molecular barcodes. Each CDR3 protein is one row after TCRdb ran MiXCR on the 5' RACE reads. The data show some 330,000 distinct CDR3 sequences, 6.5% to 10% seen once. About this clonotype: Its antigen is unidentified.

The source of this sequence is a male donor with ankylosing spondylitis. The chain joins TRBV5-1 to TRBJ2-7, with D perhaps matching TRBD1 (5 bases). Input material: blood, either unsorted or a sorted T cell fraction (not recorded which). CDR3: CASSLAPQGSYEQYF. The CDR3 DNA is TGCGCCAGCAGCCTGGCTCCTCAGGGTTCCTACGAGCAGTACTTC.